A single T cell receptor beta chain is shown here with its context. What it recognizes is unknown. Germline V gene sequence: CDR1 SGHRS, CDR2 YFSETQ. The trim removed 4 bases at V and 7 bases at J, leaving 9 bases unmatched. The CDR3 covers 15 residues. The data are from a study of cytomegalovirus exposure and HLA in healthy donors. Findings and limits, study-wide: Previously analyzed data showed that most TCR beta V segments were productive at a frequency of about 87% or about 30%. HLA alleles showed associations with around 15,000 TCR beta sequences in a later analysis, at a 0.05 false discovery rate. TCR sequences were mostly rare, though some public TCRs occurred in many donors. A later analysis reported that several of the most significant clusters appeared to be linked to common viral pathogens, among them Epstein-Barr virus.

Amplification used 60 Vbeta primers and 13 Jbeta primers. Repertoires were generated with immunoSEQ multiplex PCR, while TCRdb's copy carries only in-frame clones and drops some. The sample consists of some 110,000 clones, around 63% of them appearing once. The specimen sequenced was PBMCs. The sequence was obtained from a man aged 25-40 years in good health and CMV-seronegative. The rearrangement joins TRBV5-1 to TRBJ2-1; 9 positions agree with TRBD1. The DNA of the CDR3 is TGCGCCAGCAGCCCTGGGTCGACAGGGGGTAATGAGCAGTTCTTC. This gives the protein CASSPGSTGGNEQFF.